These 18 T cell receptor beta chains originate from one sample sequenced in a study of shared clonotypes between healthy human individuals. The table came from immunoSEQ multiplex PCR; TCRdb's copy has only in-frame clones and leaves some out. The sample includes 1.5 million to 2.5 million clones, about 94% of them seen just once. CD8 cells classed as naive were CD45RO-negative and positively selected for CCR7, excluding terminally differentiated effector memory CD45RA+ cells. The sequencing input was naive CD8+ T cells sorted from blood. These receptors all come from a man between 18 and 29 years old in good health.

J is TRBJ2-5 and V is TRBV5-6; no definite D call. This CDR3 has 16 residues. Germline lookup yields CDR1 SGHDT and CDR2 YYEEEE. The V end lost 0 bases, the J end lost 1 base, and 13 bases lay between the germline ends. CDR3 region: CASSLGGSSPQETQYF. CDR3 DNA sequence: TGTGCCAGCAGCTTGGGTGGAAGTAGCCCCCAAGAGACCCAGTACTTC.

The V and J genes are TRBV4-1 and TRBJ2-3, with 7 nucleotides matching TRBD2. The CDR3 contains 18 residues. Trimming removed 0 bases from V and 2 bases from J; junction bases left unmatched: 11. Germline V gives CDR1 MGHRA, CDR2 YSYEKL. Here the CDR3 DNA reads TGCGCCAGCAGCCAAGATTCCTGGTCTCTAGCGGACACAGATACGCAGTATTTT. Translation gives CASSQDSWSLADTDTQYF.

The rearrangement links TRBV28 to TRBJ2-7; no definite D call. The CDR3 covers 14 residues. Looked up from germline, CDR1 is MDHEN and CDR2 is SYDVKM. The V end was cut by 3 bases, the J end by 6 bases, with 15 bases between. In nucleotides, the CDR3 is TGTGCCAGCAGTTTCCCCTGGGTAGGTAGCGAGCAGTACTTC. Protein product: CASSFPWVGSEQYF.

The V and J genes are TRBV5-4 and TRBJ2-1; perhaps D is TRBD1 or TRBD2 (5 bases each). In germline, CDR1 is SGHNT, CDR2 YYREEE (reference sequence). CDR3 size: 17 residues. V was trimmed by 1 base and J by 7 bases, leaving 21 bases between them. The chain's CDR3 is CASSLWGSGPPANEQFF. In DNA, the CDR3 is TGTGCCAGCAGCTTGTGGGGGAGCGGTCCTCCCGCGAATGAGCAGTTCTTC.

This chain uses TRBV30 with TRBJ2-5; D is possibly TRBD1 or TRBD2 (6 bases each). V dropped 0 bases and J dropped 4 bases, with 15 bases sitting between them. The CDR3 has 15 amino acids. The germline CDR1 and CDR2 sequences are GTSNPN and SVGIG (reference sequence). The CDR3 DNA follows: TGTGCCTGGAGTGTTGGTATAGGGGGGTCAGAGACCCAGTACTTC. Amino acid sequence: CAWSVGIGGSETQYF. Combining the CDR3 with reference TRBV30 and TRBJ2-5 gives the whole variable domain SQTIHQWPATLVQPVGSPLSLECTVEGTSNPNLYWYRQAAGRGLQLLFYSVGIGQISSEVPQNLSASRPQDRQFILSSKKLLLSDSGFYLCAWSVGIGGSETQYFGPGTRLLVL.

This chain uses TRBV6-6 with TRBJ2-7, with D possibly being TRBD2 (6 bases). Trimming removed 4 bases from V and 6 bases from J, with 7 bases in between. CDR1 MNHNY and CDR2 SVGAGI come from the germline V gene (reference sequence). This CDR3 contains 11 residues. The CDR3 DNA sequence: TGTGCCAGCAGTTGGGACTTCGAGCAGTACTTC. This encodes CASSWDFEQYF.

The chain recombines TRBV10-3 with TRBJ2-1; 9 bases are a match to TRBD2. The CDR3 totals 15 residues. Trimming took 8 bases from V and 9 from J; bases not matched to a gene: 14. The V gene's germline CDR1 is ENHRY and CDR2 SYGVKD. This chain's CDR3 is CAIQKEAGGPGEQFF. CDR3 nucleotide sequence: TGTGCCATCCAAAAGGAGGCGGGGGGGCCGGGTGAGCAGTTCTTC.

The chain carries TRBV6-1 and TRBJ2-5, with D possibly TRBD2 on 7 matching bases. V lost 1 base to trimming and J lost 6 bases, with 12 bases between them. The germline gives CDR1 MNHNS, CDR2 SASEGT. The CDR3 consists of 14 residues. The CDR3 nucleotides are TGTGCCAGCAGTGAAGAGGCGGGGGCAAAGACCCAGTACTTC. This codes for CASSEEAGAKTQYF.

The V call is TRBV7-8, the J call TRBJ2-5; 8 nucleotides match TRBD1. CDR3 size: 15 residues. Germline trimming cut 5 bases from V and 1 base from J; bases unmatched to any gene: 6. Germline loops: CDR1 SGHVS, CDR2 FQNEAQ. CDR3: CASSPTGGGQETQYF. CDR3 DNA: TGTGCCAGCAGCCCCACAGGGGGAGGCCAAGAGACCCAGTACTTC.

This clone was detected only a few times. Other DNA variants within this sample encode the same CDR3. The V and J genes are TRBV27 and TRBJ1-5, with D uncertain. V lost 1 base and J lost 1, with 2 bases in between. The CDR3 sequence is 13 residues long. CDR1 and CDR2 from the germline V gene are MNHEY and SMNVEV (reference sequence). The CDR3 loop is CASSLWSNQPQHF. The CDR3 DNA is TGTGCCAGCAGTTTATGGAGCAATCAGCCCCAGCATTTT.

CDR3 amino acids: CASSDEDEQFF. Written as DNA, the CDR3 is TGTGCCAGCAGTGACGAGGATGAGCAGTTCTTC. V usage is TRBV6-1 and J usage is TRBJ2-1, with D unclear. Per the germline V gene, CDR1 is MNHNS and CDR2 is SASEGT. Trimming shortened V by 3 bases and J by 8 bases, and 5 bases separated the two germline ends. CDR3 size: 11 residues.

J is TRBJ2-7 and V is TRBV7-8; D gene ambiguous. Per germline, CDR1 SGHVS and CDR2 FQNEAQ. The V and J ends lost 1 base and 1 base respectively, with 5 bases between them. The CDR3 runs 13 residues. The CDR3 DNA follows: TGTGCCAGCAGCTTAGGAGAGTCCTACGAGCAGTACTTC. It yields the protein CASSLGESYEQYF.

The chain carries TRBV7-8 and TRBJ2-7; D is perhaps TRBD1 (6 bases). Trimming removed 5 bases at V and 11 bases at J, with 28 bases between. The CDR3 has 16 amino acids. The germline CDR1 and CDR2 sequences are SGHVS and FQNEAQ. This CDR3 is CASSLSRDTRRIPEYF. As DNA, the CDR3 is TGTGCCAGCAGCCTATCCCGGGACACACGAAGGATCCCCGAGTACTTC.

The V and J genes are TRBV6-5 and TRBJ2-7; 10 positions agree with TRBD2. The germline V gene encodes CDR1 MNHEY and CDR2 SVGAGI. The CDR3 is 15 residues long. V shed 6 bases and J 3 bases; nucleotides not matched to a gene: 8. CDR3 sequence (DNA): TGTGCCAGCAGCCTGAGGGCTAGCGGGAGCTACGAGCAGTACTTC. It codes for CASSLRASGSYEQYF.

With regard to this clone: Other DNA sequences in this sample translate to the same CDR3. This chain connects TRBV2 to TRBJ1-2; D not certain. Germline values: CDR1 SNHLY, CDR2 FYNNEI. The CDR3 runs to 12 residues. V lost 7 bases to trimming and J lost 4 bases, with 10 bases between them. CDR3 coding DNA: TGTGCCAGCATAGGAGAGATCTATGGCTACACCTTC. Protein product: CASIGEIYGYTF.

V usage is TRBV28 and J usage is TRBJ2-1; weak D call: TRBD1 (6 bases). Germline assignment: CDR1 MDHEN and CDR2 SYDVKM. V was shortened by 10 bases and J by 3 bases, with 19 bases between the two germline ends. The CDR3 has 15 amino acids. In nucleotides, the CDR3 is TGTGCCAACTCCCCCAGGGCAGGGGACTACAATGAGCAGTTCTTC. Protein: CANSPRAGDYNEQFF.

The chain uses TRBV28 and TRBJ2-3, with D unresolved. The CDR3 contains 16 residues. The germline V and J ends were trimmed by 4 bases and 2 bases, with 16 bases remaining between them. Looked up from germline, CDR1 is MDHEN and CDR2 is SYDVKM. The DNA of the CDR3 is TGTGCCAGCAGTTCCAACTATCAAATTAACACAGATACGCAGTATTTT. It yields the protein CASSSNYQINTDTQYF.

The CDR3 coding sequence is TGCGCCAGCAGCTTGGACAGCGCTTATCAGCCCCAGCATTTT. Its translation: CASSLDSAYQPQHF. J is TRBJ1-5 and V is TRBV5-1; unclear D gene. CDR1 and CDR2 from the germline V gene are SGHRS and YFSETQ. V was pared by 0 bases and J by 5 bases, with 9 bases between. This CDR3 region has 14 residues.